The rows below give T cell receptor beta chains drawn from one sample of a study of T and B cells in COVID-19 patients. TCRdb reprocessed the multiplex PCR reads with MiXCR, giving one entry per CDR3 protein. The table has tens of thousands of distinct CDR3 sequences, over 25% seen once. The specimen was blood. The receptor source for this set is a human donor who had recovered from COVID-19. The CDR3 runs from the conserved cysteine through the conserved F or W. D genes are given only for firm matches. Rows may omit the clone size; those that give it use once, few, many or a size class.

d_call,j_call,clone_size,v_call,cdr3_aa,cdr3_nt
TRBD2,TRBJ2-5,-,TRBV12-3/TRBV12-4,CASTATSGGIKETQYF,TGTGCCAGCACCGCGACTAGCGGGGGGATAAAAGAGACCCAGTACTTC
TRBD1,TRBJ1-5,-,TRBV19,CASTPGPRGFNQPQHF,TGTGCCAGTACTCCGGGCCCCAGGGGGTTCAATCAGCCCCAGCATTTT
-,TRBJ1-1,few,TRBV30,CAWSGTTEAFF,TGTGCCTGGAGTGGGACTACTGAAGCTTTCTTT
-,TRBJ2-5,medium-sized,TRBV11-3,CASSLAEETQYF,TGTGCCAGCAGCTTGGCTGAAGAGACCCAGTACTTC
TRBD1,TRBJ1-2,-,TRBV20-1,CSARQGLDGYTF,TGCAGTGCCAGACAGGGGTTGGATGGCTACACCTTC
-,TRBJ1-4,-,TRBV7-9,CASSYSRASHEKLFF,TGTGCCAGCAGCTATTCAAGGGCGTCGCATGAAAAACTGTTTTTT
-,TRBJ1-2,few,TRBV12-3/TRBV12-4,CASSLRAGAGYTF,TGTGCCAGCAGTTTACGGGCCGGGGCTGGCTACACCTTC
TRBD1,TRBJ1-6,-,TRBV19,CASSIQGVNSPLHF,TGTGCCAGTAGTATCCAGGGGGTGAATTCACCCCTCCACTTT
TRBD1,TRBJ2-7,few,TRBV5-6,CASNTGTATYEQYF,TGTGCCAGCAATACCGGGACAGCGACCTACGAGCAGTACTTC
-,TRBJ1-4,many,TRBV6-5,CASSYSRATNEKLFF,TGTGCCAGCAGTTACTCCCGGGCAACTAATGAAAAACTGTTTTTT
-,TRBJ1-5,-,TRBV6-5,CASRPNYRSNQPQHF,TGTGCCAGCAGACCCAATTACAGGAGCAATCAGCCCCAGCATTTT
TRBD1,TRBJ2-2,-,TRBV5-1,CASSFGQGAGELFF,TGCGCCAGCAGCTTCGGACAGGGCGCCGGGGAGCTGTTTTTT
-,TRBJ2-1,few,TRBV12-3/TRBV12-4,CASSLSHRSYNEQFF,TGTGCCAGCAGTTTGTCGCATCGCTCCTACAATGAGCAGTTCTTC
TRBD1,TRBJ2-6,-,TRBV6-6,CASSSGTGLSGANVLTF,TGTGCCAGCAGCTCCGGGACAGGCCTCTCTGGGGCCAACGTCCTGACTTTC
-,TRBJ2-5,-,TRBV5-6,CASSFAGGTQEAQYF,TGCGCCAGCAGCTTCGCAGGGGGGACCCAAGAGGCCCAGTACTTC
-,TRBJ1-4,-,TRBV15,CATSRVTNEKLFF,TGTGCCACCAGCAGAGTGACTAATGAAAAACTGTTTTTT
-,TRBJ2-6,medium-sized,TRBV18,CASSPSTGAGANVLTF,TGTGCCAGCTCACCGTCTACGGGGGCTGGGGCCAACGTCCTGACTTTC
-,TRBJ2-7,-,TRBV29-1,CSARRPASYEQYF,TGCAGCGCCCGACGGCCAGCCTCCTACGAGCAGTACTTC
TRBD2,TRBJ2-1,few,TRBV14,CASSQGRASLSEQFF,TGTGCCAGCAGCCAGGGGAGGGCCTCACTCAGTGAGCAGTTCTTC
-,TRBJ2-3,-,TRBV7-4,CASSLARTDTQYF,TGTGCCAGCAGCCTCGCCCGCACAGATACGCAGTATTTT
-,TRBJ2-1,medium-sized,TRBV11-3,CASSFPGSPGIEQFF,TGTGCCAGCAGCTTCCCGGGGAGTCCGGGGATTGAGCAGTTCTTC
-,TRBJ2-2,-,TRBV7-9,CASSGSGAGELFF,TGTGCCAGCAGCGGGTCCGGCGCCGGGGAGCTGTTTTTT
TRBD2,TRBJ2-1,few,TRBV6-2/TRBV6-3,CASRAGTSGGIRNEQFF,TGTGCCAGCAGGGCCGGGACTAGCGGGGGGATCCGGAACGAGCAGTTCTTC
-,TRBJ1-6,-,TRBV5-1,CASSLGDGQRGSPLHF,TGCGCCAGCAGCTTGGGGGATGGACAGCGTGGTTCACCCCTCCACTTT
TRBD1,TRBJ1-4,medium-sized,TRBV19,CASNTGTDEKLFF,TGTGCCAGTAACACCGGGACAGACGAAAAACTGTTTTTT
-,TRBJ2-5,few,TRBV7-2,CASSLMGGGQTLQETQYF,TGTGCCAGCAGCTTAATGGGTGGCGGACAGACCCTCCAAGAGACCCAGTACTTC
-,TRBJ2-5,few,TRBV13,CASSLEAAQETQYF,TGTGCCAGCAGCTTAGAGGCGGCACAAGAGACCCAGTACTTC
TRBD1,TRBJ2-7,-,TRBV5-4,CASSLGGTGGFGEQYF,TGTGCCAGCAGCTTGGGGGGGACAGGGGGGTTCGGGGAGCAGTACTTC
-,TRBJ2-1,-,TRBV18,CASSRDREGYEQFF,TGTGCCAGCTCTCGAGACAGGGAGGGGTATGAGCAGTTCTTC
-,TRBJ1-4,-,TRBV18,CASSPRGPSNEKLFF,TGTGCCAGCTCACCACGGGGCCCAAGCAATGAAAAACTGTTTTTT
-,TRBJ1-2,-,TRBV7-6,CASSFDAYGYTF,TGTGCCAGCAGCTTTGACGCATATGGCTACACCTTC
-,TRBJ2-6,medium-sized,TRBV11-3,CASSLRWGHNSGANVLTF,TGTGCCAGCAGCTTAAGGTGGGGGCATAACTCTGGGGCCAACGTCCTGACTTTC
TRBD2,TRBJ2-2,medium-sized,TRBV15,CATSPSGAYTGELFF,TGTGCCACCAGCCCCAGCGGGGCTTACACCGGGGAGCTGTTTTTT
-,TRBJ1-5,-,TRBV12-3/TRBV12-4,CASSLGHLGQPQHF,TGTGCCAGCAGTTTAGGACATTTAGGACAGCCCCAGCATTTT
-,TRBJ1-5,-,TRBV12-3/TRBV12-4,CADRWDQPQHF,TGTGCCGACAGGTGGGATCAGCCCCAGCATTTT
TRBD1,TRBJ2-3,once,TRBV12-3/TRBV12-4,CASSPGQGGDTQYF,TGTGCCAGCAGCCCCGGACAGGGCGGTGATACGCAGTATTTT
TRBD1,TRBJ1-1,medium-sized,TRBV19,CASSKRTGSVSEAFF,TGTGCCAGTAGTAAGAGGACAGGGTCCGTGTCTGAAGCTTTCTTT
-,TRBJ1-1,few,TRBV6-1,CASTIGQLNTEAFF,TGTGCCAGCACCATTGGACAGCTGAACACTGAAGCTTTCTTT
-,TRBJ2-3,few,TRBV11-2,CASGTRMISTDTQYF,TGTGCCAGCGGAACAAGAATGATAAGCACAGATACGCAGTATTTT
-,TRBJ2-7,medium-sized,TRBV11-3,CASSPSAGSPEQYF,TGTGCCAGCAGCCCGTCCGCGGGTTCCCCCGAGCAGTACTTC
TRBD1,TRBJ2-7,-,TRBV12-3/TRBV12-4,CASSRGQGILYEQYF,TGTGCCAGCAGCCGGGGACAGGGGATTTTGTACGAGCAGTACTTC
-,TRBJ2-7,few,TRBV30,CAWSSGGSSYEQYF,TGTGCCTGGAGTTCCGGGGGATCCTCCTACGAGCAGTACTTC
-,TRBJ2-4,-,TRBV5-4,CASSGGDAAGLKNIQYF,TGTGCCAGCAGCGGCGGGGACGCGGCAGGCCTGAAAAACATTCAGTACTTC
TRBD2,TRBJ2-7,few,TRBV5-4,CASSWETSGAYEQYF,TGTGCCAGCAGCTGGGAGACTAGCGGGGCGTACGAGCAGTACTTC
-,TRBJ1-1,-,TRBV12-3/TRBV12-4,CASSLAPAEAFF,TGTGCCAGCAGTTTGGCCCCGGCTGAAGCTTTCTTT
-,TRBJ2-5,few,TRBV20-1,CSVFSSETQYF,TGCAGTGTCTTTAGCTCAGAGACCCAGTACTTC
-,TRBJ2-2,medium-sized,TRBV27,CASSKQPLLNTGELFF,TGTGCCAGCAGCAAACAGCCACTATTGAACACCGGGGAGCTGTTTTTT
TRBD2,TRBJ2-3,-,TRBV11-3,CASSLVLAGSTDTQYF,TGCGCCAGCAGCTTGGTATTAGCGGGGAGCACAGATACGCAGTATTTT
-,TRBJ1-4,once,TRBV6-1,CASLRSPSTNEKLFF,TGTGCCAGCTTAAGAAGTCCTTCAACTAATGAAAAACTGTTTTTT
-,TRBJ2-7,-,TRBV20-1,CSARPVSSYEQYF,TGCAGTGCTAGACCCGTTAGCTCCTACGAGCAGTACTTC
-,TRBJ1-4,-,TRBV5-4,CASRPDGATNEKLFF,TGTGCCAGCAGGCCCGACGGAGCAACTAATGAAAAACTGTTTTTT
-,TRBJ2-7,many,TRBV30,CAWTRGPYEQYF,TGTGCCTGGACCAGGGGACCCTACGAGCAGTACTTC
-,TRBJ1-2,-,TRBV7-9,CASSSSRRGYGYTF,TGTGCCAGCAGCTCCTCACGCAGGGGCTATGGCTACACCTTC
-,TRBJ1-4,-,TRBV5-6,CASSLVEGKLFF,TGTGCCAGCAGCTTGGTTGAGGGTAAACTGTTTTTT
-,TRBJ2-3,medium-sized,TRBV19,CASSMKGDTQYF,TGTGCCAGTAGTATGAAGGGAGATACGCAGTATTTT